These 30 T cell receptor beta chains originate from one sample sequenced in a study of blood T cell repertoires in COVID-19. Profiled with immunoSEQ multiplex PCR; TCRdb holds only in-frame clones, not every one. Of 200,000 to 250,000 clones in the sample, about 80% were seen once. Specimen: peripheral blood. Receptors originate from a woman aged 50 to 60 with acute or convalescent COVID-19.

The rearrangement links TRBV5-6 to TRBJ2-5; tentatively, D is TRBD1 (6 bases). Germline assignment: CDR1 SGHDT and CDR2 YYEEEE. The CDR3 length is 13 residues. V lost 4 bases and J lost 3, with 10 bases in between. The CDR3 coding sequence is TGTGCCAGCAGCCTAACAGGGAAAGAGACCCAGTACTTC. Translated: CASSLTGKETQYF.

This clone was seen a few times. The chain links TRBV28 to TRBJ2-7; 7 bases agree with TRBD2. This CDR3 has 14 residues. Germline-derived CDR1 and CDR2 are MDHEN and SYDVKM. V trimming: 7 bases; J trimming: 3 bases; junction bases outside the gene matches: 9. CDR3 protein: CASTLDGRNYEQYF. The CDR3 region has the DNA TGTGCCAGCACACTTGACGGGAGGAACTACGAGCAGTACTTC.

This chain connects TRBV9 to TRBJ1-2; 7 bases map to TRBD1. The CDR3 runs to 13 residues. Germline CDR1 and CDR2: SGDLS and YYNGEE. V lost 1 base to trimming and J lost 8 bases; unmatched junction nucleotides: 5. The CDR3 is CASSVHRGGGYTF. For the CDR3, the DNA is TGTGCCAGCAGCGTACACAGGGGAGGCGGCTACACCTTC.

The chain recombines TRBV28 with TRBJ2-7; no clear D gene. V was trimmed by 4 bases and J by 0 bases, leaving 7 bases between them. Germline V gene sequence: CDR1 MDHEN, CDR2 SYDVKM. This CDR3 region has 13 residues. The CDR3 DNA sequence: TGTGCCAGCAGTTCAGGCCCCTCCTACGAGCAGTACTTC. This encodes CASSSGPSYEQYF.

As DNA, the CDR3 is TGTGCCAGCAGCCAGCGATTTGAGAGCTCTGGAAACACCATATATTTT. As protein: CASSQRFESSGNTIYF. V and J are TRBV7-6 and TRBJ1-3; unclear D gene. Germline-derived CDR1 and CDR2 are SGHVS and FNYEAQ. V lost 5 bases to trimming and J lost 0 bases, with 14 bases between them. The CDR3 totals 16 residues.

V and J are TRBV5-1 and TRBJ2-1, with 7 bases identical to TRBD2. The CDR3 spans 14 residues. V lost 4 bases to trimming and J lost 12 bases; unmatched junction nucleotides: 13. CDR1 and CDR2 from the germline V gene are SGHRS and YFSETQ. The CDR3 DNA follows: TGCGCCAGCAGCCGGGGACTAACATTCCCAGGGCAGTTCTTC. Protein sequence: CASSRGLTFPGQFF.

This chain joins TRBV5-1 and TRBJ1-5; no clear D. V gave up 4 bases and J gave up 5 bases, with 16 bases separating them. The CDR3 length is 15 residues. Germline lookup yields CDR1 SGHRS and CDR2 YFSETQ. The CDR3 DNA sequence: TGCGCCAGCAGCCTATCGGGTCTGACCTATCAGCCCCAGCATTTT. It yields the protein CASSLSGLTYQPQHF.

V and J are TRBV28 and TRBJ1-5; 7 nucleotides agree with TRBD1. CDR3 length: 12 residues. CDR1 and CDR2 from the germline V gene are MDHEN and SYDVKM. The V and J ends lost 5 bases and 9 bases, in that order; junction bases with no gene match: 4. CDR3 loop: CASSLDRLPQHF. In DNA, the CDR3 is TGTGCCAGCAGTCTGGACAGGCTGCCCCAGCATTTT.

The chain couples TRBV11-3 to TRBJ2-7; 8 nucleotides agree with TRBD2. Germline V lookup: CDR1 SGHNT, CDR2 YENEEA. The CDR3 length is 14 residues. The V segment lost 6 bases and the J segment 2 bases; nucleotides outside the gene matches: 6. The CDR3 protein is CASSRGGSAYEQYF. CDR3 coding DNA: TGTGCCAGCAGTCGGGGGGGGTCGGCCTACGAGCAGTACTTC.

The CDR3 region has the DNA TGTGCCAGCTCACCAGAGGGGCGAGCGGGAGACGAGCAGTACTTC. The encoded protein is CASSPEGRAGDEQYF. The chain combines TRBV18 with TRBJ2-7, with 8 positions matching TRBD2. The length of the CDR3 is 15 residues. V shed 2 bases, J shed 5 bases, and the junction held 8 bases outside the gene matches. The V gene's germline CDR1 is KGHSH and CDR2 LQKENI.

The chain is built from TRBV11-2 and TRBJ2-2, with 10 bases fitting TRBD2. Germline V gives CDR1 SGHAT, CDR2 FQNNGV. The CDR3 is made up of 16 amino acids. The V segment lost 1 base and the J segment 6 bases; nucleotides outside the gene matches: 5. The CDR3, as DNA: TGTGCCAGCAGCTTAGGACTGCTAGCGGGAGCCGGGGAGCTGTTTTTT. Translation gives CASSLGLLAGAGELFF. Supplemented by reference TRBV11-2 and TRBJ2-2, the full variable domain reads EAGVAQSPRYKIIEKRQSVAFWCNPISGHATLYWYQQILGQGPKLLIQFQNNGVVDDSQLPKDRFSAERLKGVDSTLKIQPAKLEDSAVYLCASSLGLLAGAGELFFGEGSRLTVL.

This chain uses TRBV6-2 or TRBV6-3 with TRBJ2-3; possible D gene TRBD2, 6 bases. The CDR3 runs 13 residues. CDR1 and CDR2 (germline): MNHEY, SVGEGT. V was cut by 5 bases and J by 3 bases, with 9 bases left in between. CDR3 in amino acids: CASSPGRTDTQYF. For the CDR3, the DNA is TGTGCCAGCAGTCCAGGGAGGACAGATACGCAGTATTTT.

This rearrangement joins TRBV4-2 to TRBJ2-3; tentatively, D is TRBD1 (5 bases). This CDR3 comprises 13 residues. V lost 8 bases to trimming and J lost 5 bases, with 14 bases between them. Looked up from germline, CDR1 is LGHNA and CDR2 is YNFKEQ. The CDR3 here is CASGDAGLDTQYF. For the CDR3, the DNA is TGTGCCAGCGGCGACGCAGGGTTAGATACGCAGTATTTT.

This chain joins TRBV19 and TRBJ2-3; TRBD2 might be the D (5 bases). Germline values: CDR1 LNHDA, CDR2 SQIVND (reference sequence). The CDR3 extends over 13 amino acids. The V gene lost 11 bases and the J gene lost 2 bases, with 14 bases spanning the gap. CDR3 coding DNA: TGTGCCGGCCGACTAAAACACACAGATACGCAGTATTTT. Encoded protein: CAGRLKHTDTQYF.

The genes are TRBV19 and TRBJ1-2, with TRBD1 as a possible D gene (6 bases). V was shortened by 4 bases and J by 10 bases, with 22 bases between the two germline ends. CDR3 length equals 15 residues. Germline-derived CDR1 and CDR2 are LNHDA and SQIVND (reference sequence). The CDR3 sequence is CASSTYRVDRLFYTF. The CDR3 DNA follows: TGTGCCAGTAGTACATACAGGGTGGACCGACTATTCTACACCTTC. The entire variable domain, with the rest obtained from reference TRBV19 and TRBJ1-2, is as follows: DGGITQSPKYLFRKEGQNVTLSCEQNLNHDAMYWYRQDPGQGLRLIYYSQIVNDFQKGDIAEGYSVSREKKESFPLTVTSAQKNPTAFYLCASSTYRVDRLFYTFGSGTRLTVV.

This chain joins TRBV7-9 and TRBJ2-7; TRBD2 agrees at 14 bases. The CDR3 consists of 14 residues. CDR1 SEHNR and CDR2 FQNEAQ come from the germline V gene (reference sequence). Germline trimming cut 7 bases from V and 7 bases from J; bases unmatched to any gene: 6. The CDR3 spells CASTGTSGSDEQYF. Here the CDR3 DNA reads TGTGCCAGCACCGGGACTAGCGGGAGCGATGAGCAGTACTTC. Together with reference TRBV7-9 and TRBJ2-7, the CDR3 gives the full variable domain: DTGVSQNPRHKITKRGQNVTFRCDPISEHNRLYWYRQTLGQGPEFLTYFQNEAQLEKSRLLSDRFSAERPKGSFSTLEIQRTEQGDSAMYLCASTGTSGSDEQYFGPGTRLTVT.

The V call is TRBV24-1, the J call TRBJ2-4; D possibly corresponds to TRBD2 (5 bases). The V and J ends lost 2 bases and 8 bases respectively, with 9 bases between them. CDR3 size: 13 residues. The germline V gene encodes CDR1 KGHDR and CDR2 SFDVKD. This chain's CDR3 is CATSDSRVDIQYF. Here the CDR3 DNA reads TGTGCCACCAGTGATTCGAGGGTGGACATTCAGTACTTC.

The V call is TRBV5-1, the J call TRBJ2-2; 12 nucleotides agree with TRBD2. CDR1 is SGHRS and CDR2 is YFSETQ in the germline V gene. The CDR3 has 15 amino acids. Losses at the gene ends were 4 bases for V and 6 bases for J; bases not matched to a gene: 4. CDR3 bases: TGCGCCAGCAGCGAACTAGCGGGAGGTGCCGGGGAGCTGTTTTTT. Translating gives CASSELAGGAGELFF.

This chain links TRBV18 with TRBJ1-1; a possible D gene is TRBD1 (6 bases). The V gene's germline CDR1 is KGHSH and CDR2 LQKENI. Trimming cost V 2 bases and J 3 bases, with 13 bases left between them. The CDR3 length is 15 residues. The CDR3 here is CASSPVRAGDTEAFF. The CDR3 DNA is TGTGCCAGCTCACCAGTGAGGGCAGGGGACACTGAAGCTTTCTTT.

CDR3: CATSRGGQGRGEQYF. The CDR3 coding sequence is TGTGCCACCAGCAGAGGCGGACAGGGAAGAGGCGAGCAGTACTTC. The chain has TRBV15 and TRBJ2-7, with 8 nucleotides matching TRBD1. Losses at the gene ends were 1 base for V and 6 bases for J; bases not matched to a gene: 8. CDR3 length: 15 residues. Germline V lookup: CDR1 LNHNV, CDR2 YYDKDF (reference sequence).

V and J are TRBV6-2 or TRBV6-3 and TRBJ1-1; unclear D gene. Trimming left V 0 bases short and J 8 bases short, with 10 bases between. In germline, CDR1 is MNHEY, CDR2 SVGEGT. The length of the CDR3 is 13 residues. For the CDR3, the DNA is TGTGCCAGCAGTTACTCGAACCAGCGGGAAGCTTTCTTT. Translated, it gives CASSYSNQREAFF.

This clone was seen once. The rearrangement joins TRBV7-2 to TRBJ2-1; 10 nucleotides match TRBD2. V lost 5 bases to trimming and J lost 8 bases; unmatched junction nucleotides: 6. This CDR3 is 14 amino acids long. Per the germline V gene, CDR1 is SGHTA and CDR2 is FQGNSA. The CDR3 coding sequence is TGTGCCAGCAGCGAAGCGGGGGGGCCCGATGAGCAGTTCTTC. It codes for CASSEAGGPDEQFF.

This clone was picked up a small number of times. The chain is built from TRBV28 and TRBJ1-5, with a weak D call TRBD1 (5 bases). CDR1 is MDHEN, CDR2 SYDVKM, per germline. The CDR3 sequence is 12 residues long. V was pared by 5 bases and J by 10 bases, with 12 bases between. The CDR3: CASSETDTPQHF. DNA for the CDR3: TGTGCCAGCAGTGAGACAGACACCCCCCAGCATTTT.

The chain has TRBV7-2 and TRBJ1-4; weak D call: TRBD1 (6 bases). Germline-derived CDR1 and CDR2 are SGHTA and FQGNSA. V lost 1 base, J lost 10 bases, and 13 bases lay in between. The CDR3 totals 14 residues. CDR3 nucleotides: TGTGCCAGCAGCTTAGAGACAGGCAGAGCAAAACTGTTTTTT. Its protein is CASSLETGRAKLFF.

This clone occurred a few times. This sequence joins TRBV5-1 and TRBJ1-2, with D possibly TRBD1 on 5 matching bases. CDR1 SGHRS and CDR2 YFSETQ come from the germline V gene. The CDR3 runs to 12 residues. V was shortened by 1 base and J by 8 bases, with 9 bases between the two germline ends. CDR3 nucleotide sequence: TGCGCCAGCAGCTTGAGCAGGGAAGGCTACACCTTC. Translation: CASSLSREGYTF.

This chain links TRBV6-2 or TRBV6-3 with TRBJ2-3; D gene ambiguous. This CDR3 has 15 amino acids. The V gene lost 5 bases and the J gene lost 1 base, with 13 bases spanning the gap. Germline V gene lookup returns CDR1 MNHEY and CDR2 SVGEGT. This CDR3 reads CASSAPGLGTDTQYF. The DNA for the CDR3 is TGTGCCAGCAGTGCCCCGGGTTTGGGCACAGATACGCAGTATTTT.

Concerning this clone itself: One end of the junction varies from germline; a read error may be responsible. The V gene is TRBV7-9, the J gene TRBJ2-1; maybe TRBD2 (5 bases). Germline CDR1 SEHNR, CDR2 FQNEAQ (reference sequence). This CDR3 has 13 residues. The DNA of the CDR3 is TGTGCCAGCAGGGTCGAGGGTTTCAATAAGCAGTTCTTC. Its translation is CASRVEGFNKQFF. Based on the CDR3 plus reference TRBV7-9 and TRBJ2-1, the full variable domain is DTGVSQNPRHKITKRGQNVTFRCDPISEHNRLYWYRQTLGQGPEFLTYFQNEAQLEKSRLLSDRFSAERPKGSFSTLEIQRTEQGDSAMYLCASRVEGFNKQFFGPGTRLTVL.

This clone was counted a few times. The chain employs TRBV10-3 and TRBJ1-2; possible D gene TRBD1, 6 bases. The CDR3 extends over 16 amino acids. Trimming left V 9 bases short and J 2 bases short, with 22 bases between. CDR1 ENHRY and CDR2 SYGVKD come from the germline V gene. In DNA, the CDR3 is TGTGCCATAAGACCGACGGACTTAAGGGGGAACTATGGCTACACCTTC. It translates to CAIRPTDLRGNYGYTF.

CDR3 sequence reads: CASSGPSAYNEQFF. CDR3 sequence (DNA): TGTGCCAGCAGCGGTCCCAGCGCGTACAATGAGCAGTTCTTC. The V gene is TRBV3-1 (or the pseudogene TRBV3-2), the J gene TRBJ2-1; D not resolved. Trimming stripped 5 bases from V and 4 bases from J, with 12 bases between. The CDR3 contains 14 residues. The germline CDR1 and CDR2 sequences are LGHDT and YNNKEL (reference sequence).

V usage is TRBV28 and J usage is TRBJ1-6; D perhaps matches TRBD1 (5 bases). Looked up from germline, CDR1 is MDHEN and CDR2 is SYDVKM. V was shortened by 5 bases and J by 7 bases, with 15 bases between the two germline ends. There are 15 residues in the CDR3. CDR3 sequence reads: CASSGAGEGNSPLHF. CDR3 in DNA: TGTGCCAGCAGTGGCGCTGGGGAGGGGAATTCACCCCTCCACTTT.